This T cell receptor (beta chain) was observed in a study of cytomegalovirus exposure and HLA in healthy donors. Overall study findings and caveats: In most subjects, TCR beta sequences reportedly gave accurate predictions of HLA-A and HLA-B alleles.

Primers for the PCR totalled 60 Vbeta and 13 Jbeta. Method: immunoSEQ multiplex PCR; TCRdb's copy keeps in-frame clones and lacks some. This sample has about 160,000 clones, with around 78% found just once. The V gene lost 5 bases and the J gene lost 7 bases, with 12 bases spanning the gap. The CDR3 is made up of 12 amino acids. Germline CDR1 is SGHTA and CDR2 is FQGNSA. Points on this clone: The antigen remains undetermined.

This TCR was sampled from a woman in her forties in good health and CMV-seronegative. Material: PBMCs. The chain joins TRBV7-2 to TRBJ2-7, with a tentative D call TRBD1 (6 bases). In DNA form, the CDR3 reads TGTGCCAGCAGCAAAAATAGGGGGGAGCAGTACTTC. This encodes CASSKNRGEQYF.